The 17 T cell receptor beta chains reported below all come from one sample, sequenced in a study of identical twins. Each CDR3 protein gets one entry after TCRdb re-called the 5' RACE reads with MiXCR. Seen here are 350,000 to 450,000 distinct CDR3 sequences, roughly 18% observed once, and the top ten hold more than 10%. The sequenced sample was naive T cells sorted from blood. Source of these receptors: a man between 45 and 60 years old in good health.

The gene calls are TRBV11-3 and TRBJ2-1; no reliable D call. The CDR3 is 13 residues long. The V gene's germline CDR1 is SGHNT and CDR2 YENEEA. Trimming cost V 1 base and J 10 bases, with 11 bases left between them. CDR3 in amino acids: CASSLGERREQFF. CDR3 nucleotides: TGTGCCAGCAGCTTAGGAGAACGGCGGGAGCAGTTCTTC.

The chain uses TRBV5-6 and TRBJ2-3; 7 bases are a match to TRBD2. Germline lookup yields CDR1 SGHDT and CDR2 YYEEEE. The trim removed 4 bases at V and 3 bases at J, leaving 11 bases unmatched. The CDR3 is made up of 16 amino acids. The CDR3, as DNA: TGTGCCAGCAGCAAGACTAGTGGGGGGGGAACAGATACGCAGTATTTT. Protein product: CASSKTSGGGTDTQYF.

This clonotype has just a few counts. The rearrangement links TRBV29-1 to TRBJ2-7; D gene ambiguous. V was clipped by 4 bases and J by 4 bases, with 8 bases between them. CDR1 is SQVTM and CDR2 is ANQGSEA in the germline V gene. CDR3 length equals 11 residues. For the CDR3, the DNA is TGCAGCGTTGGAGGCGTATACGAGCAGTACTTC. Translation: CSVGGVYEQYF.

The CDR3 loop is CASSQIFSGGAYEQFF. CDR3 coding DNA: TGCGCCAGCAGCCAGATTTTTAGCGGGGGGGCCTATGAGCAGTTCTTC. J is TRBJ2-1 and V is TRBV4-1; 11 bases map to TRBD2. V lost 3 bases, J lost 8 bases, and 9 bases stayed unmatched. From germline, CDR1 is MGHRA and CDR2 YSYEKL. The CDR3 is 16 amino acids.

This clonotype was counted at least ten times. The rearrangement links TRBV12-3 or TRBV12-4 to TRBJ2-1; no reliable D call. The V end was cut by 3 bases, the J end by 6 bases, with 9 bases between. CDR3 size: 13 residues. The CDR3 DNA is TGTGCCAGCAGTTTGAGTGCGGTCAATGAGCAGTTCTTC. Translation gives CASSLSAVNEQFF.

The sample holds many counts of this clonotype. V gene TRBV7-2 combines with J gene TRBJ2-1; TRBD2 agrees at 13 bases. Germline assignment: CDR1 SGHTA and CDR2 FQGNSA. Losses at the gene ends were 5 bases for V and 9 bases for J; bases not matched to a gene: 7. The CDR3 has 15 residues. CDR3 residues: CASSLRTSGGGEQFF. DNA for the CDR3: TGTGCCAGCAGCCTCAGGACTAGCGGGGGAGGTGAGCAGTTCTTC.

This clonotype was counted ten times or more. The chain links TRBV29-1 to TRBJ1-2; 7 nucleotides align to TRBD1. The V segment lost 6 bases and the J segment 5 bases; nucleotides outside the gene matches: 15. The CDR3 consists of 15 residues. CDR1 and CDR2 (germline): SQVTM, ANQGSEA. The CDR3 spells CSVRPRGQTIYGYTF. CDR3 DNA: TGCAGCGTCCGTCCAAGGGGACAGACCATTTATGGCTACACCTTC.

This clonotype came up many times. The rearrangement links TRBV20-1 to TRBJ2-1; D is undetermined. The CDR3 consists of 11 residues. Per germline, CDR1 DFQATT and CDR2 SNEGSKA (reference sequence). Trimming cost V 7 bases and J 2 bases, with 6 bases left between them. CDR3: CSVEPYNEQFF. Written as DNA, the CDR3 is TGCAGTGTGGAACCCTACAATGAGCAGTTCTTC.

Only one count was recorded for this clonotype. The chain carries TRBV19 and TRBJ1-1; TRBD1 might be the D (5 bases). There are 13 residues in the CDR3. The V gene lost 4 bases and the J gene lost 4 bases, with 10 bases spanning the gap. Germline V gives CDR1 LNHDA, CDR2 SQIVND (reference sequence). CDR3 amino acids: CASSKQVGTEAFF. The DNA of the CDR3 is TGTGCCAGTAGTAAACAGGTGGGCACTGAAGCTTTCTTT.

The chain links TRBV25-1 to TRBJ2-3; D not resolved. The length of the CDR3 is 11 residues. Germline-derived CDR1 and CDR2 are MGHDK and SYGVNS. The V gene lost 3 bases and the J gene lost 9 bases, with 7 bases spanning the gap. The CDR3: CASSDLGTQYF. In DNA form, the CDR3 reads TGTGCCAGCAGTGATCTGGGGACGCAGTATTTT.

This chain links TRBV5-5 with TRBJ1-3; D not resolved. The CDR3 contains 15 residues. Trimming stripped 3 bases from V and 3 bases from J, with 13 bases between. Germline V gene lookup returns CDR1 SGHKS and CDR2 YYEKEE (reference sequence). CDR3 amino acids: CASSYDTIRGNTIYF. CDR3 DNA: TGTGCCAGCAGCTACGACACGATACGTGGAAACACCATATATTTT.

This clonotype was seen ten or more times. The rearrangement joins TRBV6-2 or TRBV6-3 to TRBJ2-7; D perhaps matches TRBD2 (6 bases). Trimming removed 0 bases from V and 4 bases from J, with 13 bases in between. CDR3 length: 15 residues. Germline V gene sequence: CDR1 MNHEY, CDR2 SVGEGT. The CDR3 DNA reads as TGTGCCAGCAGTTACTCCCAGCGGGTAGATTACGAGCAGTACTTC. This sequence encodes CASSYSQRVDYEQYF.

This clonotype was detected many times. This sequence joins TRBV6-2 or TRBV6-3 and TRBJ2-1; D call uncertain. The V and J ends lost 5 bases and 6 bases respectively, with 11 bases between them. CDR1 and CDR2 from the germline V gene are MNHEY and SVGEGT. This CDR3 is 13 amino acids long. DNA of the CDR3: TGTGCCAGCAGTGGGCCTCCCCTCAATGAGCAGTTCTTC. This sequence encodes CASSGPPLNEQFF.

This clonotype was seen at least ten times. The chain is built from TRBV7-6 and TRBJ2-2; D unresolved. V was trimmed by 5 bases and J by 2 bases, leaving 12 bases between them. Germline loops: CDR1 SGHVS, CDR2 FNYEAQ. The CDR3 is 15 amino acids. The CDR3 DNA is TGTGCCAGCAGCCCCCCGACAAGTAACACCGGGGAGCTGTTTTTT. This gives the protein CASSPPTSNTGELFF.

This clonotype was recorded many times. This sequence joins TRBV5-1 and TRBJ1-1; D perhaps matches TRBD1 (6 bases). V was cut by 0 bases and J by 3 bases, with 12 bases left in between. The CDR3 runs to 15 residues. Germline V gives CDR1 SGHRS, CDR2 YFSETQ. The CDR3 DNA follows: TGCGCCAGCAGCTTGGAGCCGACAGGAGACACTGAAGCTTTCTTT. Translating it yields CASSLEPTGDTEAFF.

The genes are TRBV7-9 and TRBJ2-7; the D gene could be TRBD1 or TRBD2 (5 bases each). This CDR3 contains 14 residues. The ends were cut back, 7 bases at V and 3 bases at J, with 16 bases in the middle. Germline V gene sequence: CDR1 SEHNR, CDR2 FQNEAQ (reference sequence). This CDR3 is CASTPGTVGYEQYF. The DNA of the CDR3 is TGTGCCAGCACCCCCGGGACCGTGGGCTACGAGCAGTACTTC.

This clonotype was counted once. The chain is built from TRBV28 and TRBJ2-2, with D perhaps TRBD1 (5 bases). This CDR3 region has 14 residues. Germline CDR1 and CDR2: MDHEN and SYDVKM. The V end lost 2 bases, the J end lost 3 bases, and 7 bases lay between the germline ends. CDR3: CASSLRTYTGELFF. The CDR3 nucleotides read TGTGCCAGCAGTTTAAGGACATACACCGGGGAGCTGTTTTTT.